This TCR beta chain appears in the sequencing data of a study of T cell changes during pregnancy in multiple sclerosis. V gave up 11 bases and J gave up 0 bases; unmatched junction bases: 17. This CDR3 region has 19 residues. The V gene's germline CDR1 is MNHEY and CDR2 SMNVEV (reference sequence). In this sample, this clone turned up once. Profiled with immunoSEQ multiplex PCR; TCRdb holds only in-frame clones, not every one. The sample records tens of thousands of clones, 88% being singletons. The rearrangement links TRBV27 to TRBJ2-4; 12 bases fit TRBD2. The sequence was obtained from a female donor with multiple sclerosis, enrolled in a pregnancy study. The sample in question was CD4+ T cells from peripheral blood mononuclear cells, obtained in the first trimester of pregnancy. The CDR3 loop is CAAAPLGLAGPLAKNIQYF. The CDR3 nucleotides are TGTGCCGCAGCCCCCCTGGGACTAGCGGGCCCTCTAGCCAAAAACATTCAGTACTTC.